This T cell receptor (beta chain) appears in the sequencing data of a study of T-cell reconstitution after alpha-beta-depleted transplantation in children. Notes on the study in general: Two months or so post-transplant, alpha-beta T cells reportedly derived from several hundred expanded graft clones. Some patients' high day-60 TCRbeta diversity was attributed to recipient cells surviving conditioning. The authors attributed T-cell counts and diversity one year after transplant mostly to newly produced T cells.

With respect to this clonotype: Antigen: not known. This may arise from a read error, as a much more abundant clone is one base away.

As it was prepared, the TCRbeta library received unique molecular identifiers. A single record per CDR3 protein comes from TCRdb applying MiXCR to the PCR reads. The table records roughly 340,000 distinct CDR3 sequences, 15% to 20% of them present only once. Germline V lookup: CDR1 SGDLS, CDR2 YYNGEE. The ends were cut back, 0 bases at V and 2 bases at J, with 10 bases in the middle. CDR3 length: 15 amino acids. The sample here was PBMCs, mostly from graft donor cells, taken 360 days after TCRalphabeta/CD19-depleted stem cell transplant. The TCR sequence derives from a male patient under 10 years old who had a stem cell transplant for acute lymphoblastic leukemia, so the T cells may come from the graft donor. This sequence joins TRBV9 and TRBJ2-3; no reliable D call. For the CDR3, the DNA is TGTGCCAGCAGCGTAGTCGAGCAGACCACAGATACGCAGTATTTT. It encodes CASSVVEQTTDTQYF. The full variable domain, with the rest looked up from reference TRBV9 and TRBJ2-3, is DSGVTQTPKHLITATGQRVTLRCSPRSGDLSVYWYQQSLDQGLQFLIQYYNGEERAKGNILERFSAQQFPDLHSELNLSSLELGDSALYFCASSVVEQTTDTQYFGPGTRLTVL.